This T cell receptor (beta chain) was obtained from a study of response to subunit inactivated influenza vaccine. This clonotype was observed many times. What it binds is not known. The V gene's germline CDR1 is SGHRS and CDR2 YFSETQ. The CDR3 spans 14 residues. The ends were cut back, 4 bases at V and 5 bases at J, with 15 bases in the middle. Study-wide findings and caveats: There was a suggestion from the authors that each seasonal influenza vaccination recruits few new T cells.

A single record per CDR3 protein comes from TCRdb applying MiXCR to the RT-PCR reads. The profile covers about 520,000 distinct CDR3 sequences, with 6% to 9% appearing a single time and less than 15% taken by the ten largest. This clonotype was obtained from a man aged 45-69 years who received an inactivated influenza vaccine. The specimen comprised PBMCs from blood, sampled less than 25 months after vaccination. The J gene is TRBJ1-2, the V gene TRBV5-1; D is possibly TRBD1 (5 bases). The CDR3 sequence: CASSASGTAYGYTF. The CDR3 DNA follows: TGCGCCAGCAGCGCCTCCGGGACGGCATATGGCTACACCTTC.